This section outlines one T cell receptor (beta chain) sequence together with its context. Profiled with immunoSEQ multiplex PCR; TCRdb holds only in-frame clones, not every one. This table holds 150,000 or so clones, around 94% found once. Germline loops: CDR1 GTSNPN, CDR2 SVGIG (reference sequence). This CDR3 region has 14 residues. The germline V and J ends were trimmed by 1 base and 2 bases, with 10 bases remaining between them. These data originate in a study of T cell responses to AZD1222 COVID-19 vaccine. This specimen consisted of peripheral blood, obtained on day 0 of AZD1222 vaccination. The chain employs TRBV30 and TRBJ2-3, with D perhaps matching TRBD2 (6 bases). This clonotype originated in an adult in good health. As DNA, the CDR3 is TGTGCCTGGAGTGCGGGACTCAACACAGATACGCAGTATTTT. This sequence encodes CAWSAGLNTDTQYF.